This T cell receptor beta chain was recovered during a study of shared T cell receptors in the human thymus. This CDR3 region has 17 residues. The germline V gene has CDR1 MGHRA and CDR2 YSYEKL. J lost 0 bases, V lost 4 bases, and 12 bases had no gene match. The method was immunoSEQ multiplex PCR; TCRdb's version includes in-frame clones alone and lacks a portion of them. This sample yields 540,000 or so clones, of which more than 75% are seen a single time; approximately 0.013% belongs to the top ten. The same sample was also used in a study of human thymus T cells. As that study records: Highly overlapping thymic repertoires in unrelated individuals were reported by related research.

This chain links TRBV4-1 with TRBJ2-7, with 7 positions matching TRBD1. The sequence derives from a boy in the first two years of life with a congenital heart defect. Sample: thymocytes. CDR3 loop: CASSRFYRGPFSYEQYF. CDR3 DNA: TGCGCCAGCAGCCGATTTTACAGGGGCCCGTTCTCCTACGAGCAGTACTTC.